The 16 T cell receptor beta chains in this list originate from one sample, sequenced in a study of tumor-infiltrating lymphocytes in localized non-small cell lung cancer. Sequencing was performed with immunoSEQ multiplex PCR; in TCRdb, only in-frame clones are kept and a portion is missing. This table holds under 10,000 clones, about 77% found once. The sample was uninvolved lung tissue not adjacent to the tumor. These TCRs come from a human donor with non-small cell lung cancer.

The chain combines TRBV5-1 with TRBJ1-1, with D possibly TRBD1 on 6 matching bases. Trimming took 0 bases from V and 4 from J, leaving 7 bases between them. Looked up from germline, CDR1 is SGHRS and CDR2 is YFSETQ. The CDR3 runs 13 residues. The CDR3 reads CASSLEGVTEAFF. CDR3 coding DNA: TGCGCCAGCAGCTTGGAGGGGGTCACTGAAGCTTTCTTT.

The V and J genes are TRBV27 and TRBJ2-1, with 8 bases matching TRBD2. CDR1 MNHEY and CDR2 SMNVEV come from the germline V gene (reference sequence). Losses at the gene ends were 5 bases for V and 4 bases for J; bases not matched to a gene: 13. This CDR3 has 17 residues. The CDR3 coding sequence is TGTGCCAGCAGTCCAACCCCGGGACTAGTAGGGTACAATGAGCAGTTCTTC. Encoded protein: CASSPTPGLVGYNEQFF.

The chain recombines TRBV11-2 with TRBJ2-2, with 7 bases that match TRBD2. The CDR3 spans 17 residues. Unmatched junction bases numbered 10, after V lost 5 bases and J lost 1 base. Germline CDR1 is SGHAT and CDR2 is FQNNGV. The CDR3 loop is CASSPGGGPMNTGELFF. CDR3 sequence (DNA): TGTGCCAGCAGCCCGGGAGGTGGCCCTATGAACACCGGGGAGCTGTTTTTT.

The J gene is TRBJ1-1, the V gene TRBV19; 7 bases line up with TRBD1. Per the germline V gene, CDR1 is LNHDA and CDR2 is SQIVND (reference sequence). V was clipped by 2 bases and J by 10 bases; unmatched bases: 7. The CDR3 is made up of 13 amino acids. DNA for the CDR3: TGTGCCAGTAGTATACCCCCAGGGGGAGGAGCTTTCTTT. Residues: CASSIPPGGGAFF.

This chain uses TRBV5-1 with TRBJ1-3, with 9 bases fitting TRBD1. V shed 7 bases, J shed 1 base, and the junction held 9 bases outside the gene matches. Germline lookup yields CDR1 SGHRS and CDR2 YFSETQ. This CDR3 has 16 residues. CDR3 DNA: TGCGCCAGCCGATTTGGACAGGGGCAGTCTGGAAACACCATATATTTT. Translation: CASRFGQGQSGNTIYF.

Only one count was recorded for this clone. This CDR3 is CASSPGRGAPYEQYF. CDR3 sequence (DNA): TGTGCCAGTTCACCAGGCAGGGGCGCACCCTACGAGCAGTACTTC. This sequence joins TRBV19 and TRBJ2-7; weak D call: TRBD1 (6 bases). The CDR3 has 15 residues. V was pared by 8 bases and J by 2 bases, with 19 bases between. CDR1 LNHDA and CDR2 SQIVND come from the germline V gene (reference sequence).

This chain connects TRBV7-9 to TRBJ2-7; 8 bases agree with TRBD2. This CDR3 spans 15 amino acids. Per the germline V gene, CDR1 is SEHNR and CDR2 is FQNEAQ (reference sequence). Unmatched junction bases numbered 9, after V lost 5 bases and J lost 3 bases. The CDR3 spells CASSRGGRDLYEQYF. CDR3 bases: TGTGCCAGCAGCCGGGGGGGACGGGACCTCTACGAGCAGTACTTC.

Only a few counts were recorded for this clone. The chain recombines TRBV7-2 with TRBJ2-1, with 10 positions matching TRBD1. CDR3 length: 15 amino acids. The V gene end was trimmed by 5 bases and the J gene end by 4 bases; junction bases not matched to a gene: 5. CDR1 and CDR2 from the germline V gene are SGHTA and FQGNSA. The CDR3 DNA sequence: TGTGCCAGCAGCCCGGACAGGGGGGAGTACAATGAGCAGTTCTTC. This sequence encodes CASSPDRGEYNEQFF.

This chain links TRBV5-1 with TRBJ1-4, with a possible D match to TRBD1 (5 bases). The V and J ends lost 4 bases and 3 bases respectively, with 13 bases between them. CDR1 and CDR2 (germline): SGHRS, YFSETQ. The CDR3 loop spans 15 amino acids. The CDR3 region has the DNA TGCGCCAGCAGCCCTATTGGGGGGTCTAATGAAAAACTGTTTTTT. This codes for CASSPIGGSNEKLFF.

The CDR3 sequence is CASSAGGTGSYEQYF. CDR3 nucleotide sequence: TGTGCCAGCAGCGCCGGTGGGACAGGCTCCTACGAGCAGTACTTC. The rearrangement uses TRBV9 and TRBJ2-7, with 8 bases identical to TRBD1. The germline gives CDR1 SGDLS, CDR2 YYNGEE. V shed 3 bases, J shed 0 bases, and the junction held 5 bases outside the gene matches. CDR3 length equals 15 residues.

This clone was seen a few times. The chain recombines TRBV10-3 with TRBJ2-1; D call uncertain. Germline V gene sequence: CDR1 ENHRY, CDR2 SYGVKD. Trimming took off 8 bases at V and 5 bases at J, with 13 bases between the two ends. This CDR3 spans 13 amino acids. In DNA form, the CDR3 reads TGTGCCATCTCAAGTAGAATCGACAATGAGCAGTTCTTC. Its protein product is CAISSRIDNEQFF.

The chain combines TRBV10-1 with TRBJ1-2; no clear D gene. The CDR3 extends over 12 amino acids. Per germline, CDR1 WNHNN and CDR2 SYGVQD (reference sequence). Trimming took off 8 bases at V and 8 bases at J, with 15 bases between the two ends. As DNA, the CDR3 is TGCGCCAGCCCTGTCCAGTCTTGGGGCTACACCTTC. It yields the protein CASPVQSWGYTF.

This chain's CDR3 is CASSEGGSSTEAFF. The CDR3 DNA reads TGCGCCAGCAGTGAAGGGGGTTCAAGCACTGAAGCTTTCTTT. The rearrangement uses TRBV10-1 and TRBJ1-1, with D possibly matching TRBD1 (6 bases). The CDR3 is 14 amino acids. Trimming removed 3 bases at V and 4 bases at J, with 12 bases between. Per germline, CDR1 WNHNN and CDR2 SYGVQD (reference sequence).

The J gene is TRBJ1-6, the V gene TRBV6-5; 7 bases map to TRBD1. Germline CDR1 is MNHEY and CDR2 is SVGAGI. Trimming removed 0 bases from V and 2 bases from J; junction bases left unmatched: 1. The CDR3 runs to 16 residues. CDR3 sequence reads: CASSYSDRPYNSPLHF. The DNA of the CDR3 is TGTGCCAGCAGTTACTCGGACAGGCCCTATAATTCACCCCTCCACTTT.

The chain employs TRBV6-6 and TRBJ2-2; D unclear. Germline CDR1 reads MNHNY; CDR2 reads SVGAGI (reference sequence). The CDR3 has 13 amino acids. V was shortened by 7 bases and J by 1 base, with 7 bases between the two germline ends. CDR3 DNA sequence: TGTGCCAGCAATGACCTGAACACCGGGGAGCTGTTTTTT. Its protein product is CASNDLNTGELFF.

The J gene is TRBJ2-1, the V gene TRBV7-2; 13 nucleotides line up with TRBD2. V lost 4 bases, J lost 5 bases, and 8 bases stayed unmatched. Per germline, CDR1 SGHTA and CDR2 FQGNSA. The CDR3 totals 17 residues. CDR3 coding DNA: TGTGCCAGCAGCTCCCCGGTACTAGCGGGGGGGAACAATGAGCAGTTCTTC. It yields the protein CASSSPVLAGGNNEQFF.